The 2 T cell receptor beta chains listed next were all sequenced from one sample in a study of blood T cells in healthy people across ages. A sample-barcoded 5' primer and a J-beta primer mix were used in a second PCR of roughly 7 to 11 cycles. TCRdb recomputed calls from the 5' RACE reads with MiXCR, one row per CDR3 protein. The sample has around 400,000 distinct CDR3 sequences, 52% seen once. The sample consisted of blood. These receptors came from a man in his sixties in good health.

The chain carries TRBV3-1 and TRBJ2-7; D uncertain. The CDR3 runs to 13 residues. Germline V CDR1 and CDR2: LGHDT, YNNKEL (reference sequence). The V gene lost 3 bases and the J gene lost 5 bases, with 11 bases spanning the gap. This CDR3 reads CASSQDPWDEQYF. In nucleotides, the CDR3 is TGTGCCAGCAGCCAGGACCCTTGGGACGAGCAGTACTTC.

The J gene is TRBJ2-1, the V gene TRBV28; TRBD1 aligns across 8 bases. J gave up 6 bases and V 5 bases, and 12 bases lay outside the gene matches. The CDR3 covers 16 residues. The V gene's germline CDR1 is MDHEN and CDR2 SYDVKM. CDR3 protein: CASSPGDRMILNEQFF. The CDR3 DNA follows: TGTGCCAGCAGTCCGGGGGACAGGATGATACTCAATGAGCAGTTCTTC.